The T cell receptor (beta chain) under discussion was sequenced for a study of blood T cell repertoires in COVID-19. Study summary: In each case, the material was cDNA or gDNA derived from T cells, B-cell-depleted T cells, or PBMCs.

Sequenced by immunoSEQ multiplex PCR; TCRdb stores in-frame clones only, minus some. The table shows roughly 43,000 clones, with around 90% occurring only once. CDR3 length: 17 amino acids. Germline CDR1 and CDR2: SGHRS and YFSETQ. Losses at the gene ends were 4 bases for V and 1 base for J; bases not matched to a gene: 9. The sequencing sample was made of peripheral blood. This rearrangement joins TRBV5-1 to TRBJ2-1; TRBD1 matches at 9 bases. The sequence derives from a human donor in a cohort sampled during active COVID-19. The CDR3 bases are TGCGCCAGCAGCCCCCTTCCCGGGACAGGGTCCTACAATGAGCAGTTCTTC. Protein sequence: CASSPLPGTGSYNEQFF.